This T cell receptor beta chain was captured in a study of T cell repertoires in cytomegalovirus infection. Study conclusions and caveats: Ex vivo responses were dominated by HLA-C-restricted CMV-specific TCR beta clonotypes.

CDR3 length: 12 residues. Germline CDR1 is MNHEY and CDR2 is SMNVEV (reference sequence). The V end lost 4 bases, the J end lost 5 bases, and 8 bases lay between the germline ends. Via MiXCR, TCRdb re-called the reads, giving one row per CDR3 protein. Of about 770,000 distinct CDR3 sequences listed, about 27% are singletons. Comments on this clonotype: Its antigen remains unknown.

Here the sequenced sample was cultured CD8+ T cells from PBMCs, taken from culture after CMV antigen stimulation. The receptor was derived from a human donor in good health (CMV status not recorded). Some clones in this sample may be carry-over from other donors' samples. The chain recombines TRBV27 with TRBJ2-5; D might be TRBD1 (6 bases). The CDR3 DNA follows: TGTGCCAGCAGTTCAGGGGACGAGACCCAGTACTTC. Translating it yields CASSSGDETQYF.